A single sample is the source of the 27 T cell receptor beta chains below, sequenced in a study of human T cells and chemical hapten exposure (dated by TCRdb to the early 2020s). Libraries came from RACE. TCRdb lists the instrument as NextSeq 500. Through fastp at Q25 and MiXCR, TCRdb rebuilt clones from the public reads, retaining in-frame beta chains. Entries that share a CDR3 protein sequence are merged under the most common genes and DNA. Counted in this sample were some 180,000 distinct CDR3 sequences; approximately 20% of them appeared once. Clones ranked in the top ten supply under 7% of the sample. The meaning of the sample's time point label: patch test 1, 2 weeks after DPC sensitization. Reading the label with the study, this specimen's treatment or condition is: therapeutic diphenylcyclopropenone sensitization with weekly scalp DPC. Sequencing was performed on whole blood, taken in connection with sensitization to the hapten diphenylcyclopropenone (DPC). These receptors all come from a woman aged 50 to 65 with alopecia areata. Some clones in this sample may be carry-over from other donors' samples.

V usage is TRBV7-2 and J usage is TRBJ2-5, with D unresolved. Germline V gene sequence: CDR1 SGHTA, CDR2 FQGNSA. Deletions cut 5 bases from V and 4 bases from J, with 11 bases between. The CDR3 runs 13 residues. CDR3 bases: TGTGCCAGCAGCCCCGGGTTGGGAGAGACCCAGTACTTC. The encoded protein is CASSPGLGETQYF.

The chain is built from TRBV20-1 and TRBJ1-6; D remains unclear. Trimming took off 4 bases at V and 4 bases at J, with 11 bases between the two ends. The CDR3 consists of 14 residues. Germline assignment: CDR1 DFQATT and CDR2 SNEGSKA (reference sequence). Here the CDR3 DNA reads TGCAGTGCTACAGAGGGAACTTATAATTCACCCCTCCACTTT. This codes for CSATEGTYNSPLHF.

In its sample, this clonotype was seen a few times. The chain employs TRBV7-8 and TRBJ1-2; 8 bases are shared with TRBD1. V lost 4 bases to trimming and J lost 0 bases; unmatched junction nucleotides: 7. The germline CDR1 and CDR2 sequences are SGHVS and FQNEAQ. The CDR3 runs 16 residues. CDR3 amino acids: CASSSGQGGPNYGYTF. Written as DNA, the CDR3 is TGTGCCAGCAGCTCCGGACAGGGCGGTCCTAACTATGGCTACACCTTC.

This clonotype was found a few times. The chain combines TRBV20-1 with TRBJ2-1; 11 bases map to TRBD2. V lost 3 bases, J lost 3 bases, and 10 bases stayed unmatched. Germline V CDR1 and CDR2: DFQATT, SNEGSKA (reference sequence). The length of the CDR3 is 17 residues. The CDR3 here is CSASGLAGGSVYNEQFF. CDR3 nucleotide sequence: TGCAGTGCTAGCGGACTAGCGGGCGGCTCCGTCTACAATGAGCAGTTCTTC.

This clonotype occurred a few times. The J gene is TRBJ1-2, the V gene TRBV6-5; TRBD1 might be the D (6 bases). The CDR3 runs 15 residues. The germline gives CDR1 MNHEY, CDR2 SVGAGI. The ends were cut back, 0 bases at V and 8 bases at J, with 16 bases in the middle. CDR3 coding DNA: TGTGCCAGCAGTTACTCTGGCAGGGGCAACAAAGGCTACACCTTC. Translating it yields CASSYSGRGNKGYTF.

The J gene is TRBJ2-1, the V gene TRBV20-1, with 9 bases aligning to TRBD2. Unmatched junction bases numbered 10, after V lost 3 bases and J lost 4 bases. This CDR3 has 16 amino acids. CDR1 is DFQATT and CDR2 is SNEGSKA in the germline V gene (reference sequence). DNA for the CDR3: TGCAGTGCTAGTCGTTTTAGTAGCGGGAGATACAATGAGCAGTTCTTC. This translates into CSASRFSSGRYNEQFF.

The J gene is TRBJ2-5, the V gene TRBV6-2 or TRBV6-3; 8 bases align to TRBD2. The V segment lost 6 bases and the J segment 4 bases; nucleotides outside the gene matches: 19. Germline CDR1 and CDR2: MNHEY and SVGEGT. There are 18 residues in the CDR3. CDR3 sequence (DNA): TGTGCCAGCAGCAACCGACTAGCGCTCACCAACTGGGCAGAGACCCAGTACTTC. Amino acid sequence: CASSNRLALTNWAETQYF.

This clonotype was detected only a few times. This chain joins TRBV3-1 and TRBJ1-4; D not certain. CDR1 and CDR2 from the germline V gene are LGHDT and YNNKEL (reference sequence). There are 11 residues in the CDR3. Trimming took 2 bases from V and 7 from J, leaving 2 bases between them. CDR3 nucleotides: TGTGCCAGCAGCCAACTTGAAAAACTGTTTTTT. It yields the protein CASSQLEKLFF.

This clonotype was counted a few times. The V gene is TRBV25-1, the J gene TRBJ2-1; D is possibly TRBD1 (6 bases). Trimming stripped 7 bases from V and 4 bases from J, with 11 bases between. The CDR3 is made up of 13 amino acids. Germline V gives CDR1 MGHDK, CDR2 SYGVNS. The chain's CDR3 is CASMRQEYNEQFF. The CDR3, as DNA: TGTGCCAGCATGCGACAGGAGTACAATGAGCAGTTCTTC.

This sequence joins TRBV20-1 and TRBJ2-1; TRBD2 matches at 11 bases. V lost 0 bases to trimming and J lost 3 bases; unmatched junction nucleotides: 10. CDR1 and CDR2 from the germline V gene are DFQATT and SNEGSKA (reference sequence). This CDR3 region has 18 residues. The CDR3: CSAREGTSGKKHYNEQFF. The CDR3 nucleotides read TGCAGTGCTAGAGAGGGGACTAGCGGAAAAAAACACTACAATGAGCAGTTCTTC.

The gene calls are TRBV12-3 or TRBV12-4 and TRBJ1-5; D remains unclear. The V end lost 3 bases, the J end lost 4 bases, and 13 bases lay between the germline ends. This CDR3 is built from 15 residues. The CDR3 nucleotides read TGTGCCAGCAGTTTGGGAGGGAAACGGAATCAGCCCCAGCATTTT. This codes for CASSLGGKRNQPQHF.

This clonotype was found many times. The V gene is TRBV20-1, the J gene TRBJ2-7; 11 nucleotides agree with TRBD2. Germline trimming cut 8 bases from V and 0 bases from J; bases unmatched to any gene: 6. CDR1 and CDR2 (germline): DFQATT, SNEGSKA (reference sequence). This CDR3 has 14 residues. The CDR3 loop reads CSTFSGRGSYEQYF. In DNA form, the CDR3 reads TGCAGTACATTTAGCGGGAGGGGCTCCTACGAGCAGTACTTC.

This clonotype has only a few counts. The chain combines TRBV6-2 or TRBV6-3 with TRBJ2-1, with 12 nucleotides matching TRBD2. The ends lost 6 bases at V and 3 bases at J; junction bases unmatched: 6. The germline gives CDR1 MNHEY, CDR2 SVGEGT. The CDR3 is 16 residues long. The CDR3: CASRRTSGKVYNEQFF. The CDR3 DNA reads TGTGCCAGCAGACGGACTAGCGGGAAGGTCTACAATGAGCAGTTCTTC.

In its sample, this clonotype was seen many times. In nucleotides, the CDR3 is TGCGCCAGCATATTGGACCGATACACCGGGGAGCTGTTTTTT. As protein: CASILDRYTGELFF. The rearrangement joins TRBV10-2 to TRBJ2-2; D uncertain. The CDR3 is 14 residues long. Germline V lookup: CDR1 WSHSY, CDR2 SAAADI. V was trimmed by 7 bases and J by 3 bases, leaving 12 bases between them.

This chain links TRBV12-3 or TRBV12-4 with TRBJ2-7; D may be TRBD1 (6 bases). Trimming stripped 5 bases from V and 2 bases from J, with 13 bases between. The CDR3 runs to 14 residues. Written as DNA, the CDR3 is TGTGCCAGCAGTCAACTGACAGGTCCCTACGAGCAGTACTTC. This encodes CASSQLTGPYEQYF.

A few counts support this clonotype. The J gene is TRBJ2-7, the V gene TRBV9; 8 bases align to TRBD1. Per germline, CDR1 SGDLS and CDR2 YYNGEE. Trimming at V came to 2 bases and at J to 3 bases, leaving 7 bases not matched to a gene. This CDR3 region has 15 residues. The CDR3 DNA reads as TGTGCCAGCAGCGTCTCGGACAGGGCCCTCTACGAGCAGTACTTC. Translation: CASSVSDRALYEQYF.

This rearrangement joins TRBV7-9 to TRBJ1-1; no firm D call. The germline V gene encodes CDR1 SEHNR and CDR2 FQNEAQ (reference sequence). The V end was cut by 5 bases, the J end by 7 bases, with 14 bases between. The CDR3 contains 13 residues. The CDR3 DNA reads as TGTGCCAGCAGCCGCGGGCCCAAGGGTGAAGCTTTCTTT. It encodes CASSRGPKGEAFF.

This clonotype was recorded a few times. The chain has TRBV10-3 and TRBJ2-3; 8 positions match TRBD2. The CDR3 covers 15 residues. Germline CDR1 and CDR2: ENHRY and SYGVKD. V was pared by 0 bases and J by 3 bases, with 2 bases of the junction left unmatched. CDR3 region: CAISESAGATDTQYF. In DNA, the CDR3 is TGTGCCATCAGTGAGTCAGCGGGAGCTACAGATACGCAGTATTTT.

The table lists this clonotype with a few counts. CDR3 nucleotides: TGTGCCAGCAGTAACATGGCGAACACTGAAGCTTTCTTT. Its translation: CASSNMANTEAFF. This chain connects TRBV12-3 or TRBV12-4 to TRBJ1-1; D is unresolved. Deletions cut 5 bases from V and 1 base from J, with 8 bases between. CDR3 length: 13 residues.

This clonotype has just a few counts. The J gene is TRBJ2-7, the V gene TRBV5-1, with 8 bases identical to TRBD1. The CDR3 totals 14 residues. The trim removed 4 bases at V and 4 bases at J, leaving 7 bases unmatched. Germline-derived CDR1 and CDR2 are SGHRS and YFSETQ. CDR3 residues: CASSPRQGPYEQYF. The CDR3 DNA reads TGCGCCAGCAGCCCGAGACAGGGGCCGTACGAGCAGTACTTC.

The chain carries TRBV27 and TRBJ1-5, with D unclear. CDR1 and CDR2 from the germline V gene are MNHEY and SMNVEV (reference sequence). Trimming took 6 bases from V and 2 from J, leaving 14 bases between them. The CDR3 runs to 15 residues. CDR3 protein: CASSRGGIGNQPQHF. CDR3 nucleotide sequence: TGTGCCAGCAGCCGCGGAGGGATCGGCAATCAGCCCCAGCATTTT.

This clonotype appeared many times. The chain employs TRBV5-5 and TRBJ2-1, with D perhaps matching TRBD2 (6 bases). This CDR3 contains 15 residues. CDR1 SGHKS and CDR2 YYEKEE come from the germline V gene (reference sequence). Trimming cost V 2 bases and J 0 bases, with 9 bases left between them. CDR3 sequence (DNA): TGTGCCAGCAGCTTTAGGGACTCCTCCTACAATGAGCAGTTCTTC. Protein product: CASSFRDSSYNEQFF.

This clonotype was observed a few times. This chain connects TRBV7-9 to TRBJ1-1, with D unclear. Trimming pared 0 bases from V and 10 bases from J, leaving 12 bases between. The CDR3 is made up of 13 amino acids. Per the germline V gene, CDR1 is SEHNR and CDR2 is FQNEAQ (reference sequence). CDR3 protein: CASSLANSMGAFF. Here the CDR3 DNA reads TGTGCCAGCAGCTTAGCAAACTCAATGGGAGCTTTCTTT.

The chain employs TRBV29-1 and TRBJ1-2, with a weak D call TRBD1 (5 bases). CDR3 length equals 14 residues. Germline V gives CDR1 SQVTM, CDR2 ANQGSEA. Between the trimmed V and J ends, which lost 0 bases and 3 bases, there was a span of 11 bases. The CDR3 sequence: CSVEDRDEDYGYTF. CDR3 nucleotides: TGCAGCGTTGAAGACAGGGATGAAGACTATGGCTACACCTTC.

This clonotype occurred a few times. The V call is TRBV3-1, the J call TRBJ2-2; possibly TRBD2 for D (5 bases). There are 14 residues in the CDR3. Trimming took 5 bases from V and 4 from J, leaving 11 bases between them. The V gene's germline CDR1 is LGHDT and CDR2 YNNKEL (reference sequence). The CDR3 loop reads CASSTRTVTGELFF. CDR3 DNA: TGTGCCAGCAGCACCCGGACTGTCACCGGGGAGCTGTTTTTT.

Notes on this clonotype: Possible read error: a much larger clone is one base away. The chain combines TRBV12-3 or TRBV12-4 with TRBJ2-5, with 15 bases lining up with TRBD2. This CDR3 has 15 residues. CDR3 nucleotides: TGTGCCGGCAGGGGGACTAGCGGGAGGCAAGAGACCCAGTACTTC. This codes for CAGRGTSGRQETQYF.

The chain uses TRBV10-3 and TRBJ2-7; 7 bases fit TRBD1. Germline CDR1 and CDR2: ENHRY and SYGVKD. The CDR3 has 14 amino acids. V gave up 8 bases and J gave up 0 bases; unmatched junction bases: 7. CDR3 sequence: CAIQDRTSSYEQYF. In nucleotides, the CDR3 is TGTGCCATCCAGGACAGGACGAGCTCCTACGAGCAGTACTTC.